This entry lists 22 T cell receptor beta chains sequenced from one sample in a study of control samples from healthy donors and cancer patients. The protocol was immunoSEQ multiplex PCR, while the TCRdb copy is restricted to in-frame clones and leaves out a portion. The sample carries around 70,000 clones, about 87% recorded once. Material: PBMCs. All receptors come from a woman between 50 and 59 years old with head and neck cancer.

This clone came up once. DNA for the CDR3: TGTGCCAGCTCACCACCTGGCTCCTATAATTCACCCCTCCACTTT. Amino acid sequence: CASSPPGSYNSPLHF. The J gene is TRBJ1-6, the V gene TRBV18; D ambiguous. Trimming pared 0 bases from V and 0 bases from J, leaving 3 bases between. The CDR3 has 15 residues. Germline CDR1 KGHSH, CDR2 LQKENI.

The chain carries TRBV7-2 and TRBJ1-1; 9 bases line up with TRBD1. CDR3 length equals 14 residues. The germline CDR1 and CDR2 sequences are SGHTA and FQGNSA. Trimming at V came to 5 bases and at J to 3 bases, leaving 4 bases not matched to a gene. CDR3 DNA sequence: TGTGCCAGCAGCATTCGACAGGGGGACACTGAAGCTTTCTTT. This sequence encodes CASSIRQGDTEAFF.

This clone came up once. In nucleotides, the CDR3 is TGTGCCAGCAGCTTAGACAGCTCCGGCTCTGGAAACACCATATATTTT. It codes for CASSLDSSGSGNTIYF. The rearrangement links TRBV7-3 to TRBJ1-3, with a possible D match to TRBD1 (5 bases). The CDR3 consists of 16 residues. Germline V gene lookup returns CDR1 SGHTA and CDR2 FQGTGA. Trimming removed 2 bases from V and 0 bases from J, with 11 bases in between.

The rearrangement uses TRBV5-4 and TRBJ2-2; a possible D gene is TRBD2 (5 bases). The germline V and J ends were trimmed by 1 base and 0 bases, with 10 bases remaining between them. The V gene's germline CDR1 is SGHNT and CDR2 YYREEE (reference sequence). This CDR3 has 16 residues. In DNA form, the CDR3 reads TGTGCCAGCAGCTTGTTCCGGGGTACGAACACCGGGGAGCTGTTTTTT. It yields the protein CASSLFRGTNTGELFF.

This chain uses TRBV19 with TRBJ2-7; D may be TRBD1 (6 bases). CDR1 and CDR2 from the germline V gene are LNHDA and SQIVND (reference sequence). The length of the CDR3 is 12 residues. With 5 bases removed from V and 6 bases from J, the gap between germline ends came to 11 bases. CDR3 amino acids: CASSVRGGEQYF. For the CDR3, the DNA is TGTGCCAGTAGTGTACGAGGGGGCGAGCAGTACTTC.

J is TRBJ1-1 and V is TRBV2; D call uncertain. The V gene lost 6 bases and the J gene lost 1 base, with 18 bases spanning the gap. The germline V gene encodes CDR1 SNHLY and CDR2 FYNNEI. The CDR3 has 16 amino acids. The CDR3 here is CASRAGRFLGNTEAFF. The CDR3 DNA sequence: TGTGCCAGCAGGGCCGGCCGCTTCCTAGGGAACACTGAAGCTTTCTTT. The full variable domain, in which reference TRBV2 and TRBJ1-1 provide the parts outside the CDR3, is EPEVTQTPSHQVTQMGQEVILRCVPISNHLYFYWYRQILGQKVEFLVSFYNNEISEKSEIFDDQFSVERPDGSNFTLKIRSTKLEDSAMYFCASRAGRFLGNTEAFFGQGTRLTVV.

The chain carries TRBV19 and TRBJ1-1; 7 nucleotides line up with TRBD1. V lost 3 bases and J lost 4; bases outside the gene matches: 5. CDR3 size: 14 residues. Germline V gene lookup returns CDR1 LNHDA and CDR2 SQIVND (reference sequence). The CDR3 region has the DNA TGTGCCAGTAGTATGGGGGCAGGGGGCACTGAAGCTTTCTTT. It is translated as CASSMGAGGTEAFF.

The chain employs TRBV5-6 and TRBJ2-7; either TRBD1 or TRBD2 may fit D (6 bases each). The ends were cut back, 1 base at V and 4 bases at J, with 18 bases in the middle. CDR1 and CDR2 from the germline V gene are SGHDT and YYEEEE. There are 16 residues in the CDR3. Here the CDR3 DNA reads TGTGCCAGCAGCTTGTACCGGGTTGGAGGGGGATACGAGCAGTACTTC. Translation: CASSLYRVGGGYEQYF.

The J gene is TRBJ1-5, the V gene TRBV9; 7 nucleotides match TRBD1. The CDR3 consists of 14 residues. V lost 10 bases and J lost 7; bases outside the gene matches: 14. Per the germline V gene, CDR1 is SGDLS and CDR2 is YYNGEE. This chain's CDR3 is CASGGGQGGQPQHF. For the CDR3, the DNA is TGTGCCTCAGGGGGAGGGCAGGGCGGACAGCCCCAGCATTTT.

This sequence joins TRBV14 and TRBJ1-1, with 7 bases identical to TRBD1. The CDR3 is made up of 14 amino acids. In germline, CDR1 is SGHDN, CDR2 FVKESK. With 2 bases clipped from V and 4 bases from J, the junction kept 4 bases outside the gene matches. DNA of the CDR3: TGTGCCAGCAGCCAAAGACAGGGTGGCACTGAAGCTTTCTTT. It translates to CASSQRQGGTEAFF.

CDR3 sequence (DNA): TGTGCCAGTAGTACTATTTCGGGTTCTGGAAACACCATATATTTT. It yields the protein CASSTISGSGNTIYF. The chain joins TRBV19 to TRBJ1-3; D not resolved. From germline, CDR1 is LNHDA and CDR2 SQIVND (reference sequence). Deletions cut 4 bases from V and 1 base from J, with 11 bases between. There are 15 residues in the CDR3.

The chain links TRBV28 to TRBJ2-5, with 7 bases lining up with TRBD2. The CDR3 totals 13 residues. V lost 7 bases to trimming and J lost 4 bases; unmatched junction nucleotides: 6. Germline V gives CDR1 MDHEN, CDR2 SYDVKM. CDR3 amino acids: CASNSRGVETQYF. The DNA for the CDR3 is TGTGCCAGCAACAGTCGGGGGGTAGAGACCCAGTACTTC.

V usage is TRBV5-1 and J usage is TRBJ1-1; 12 bases line up with TRBD1. This CDR3 has 15 amino acids. V gave up 4 bases and J gave up 4 bases; unmatched junction bases: 5. The V gene's germline CDR1 is SGHRS and CDR2 YFSETQ. The CDR3 loop is CASSQRGQGATEAFF. CDR3 DNA sequence: TGCGCCAGCAGCCAGCGGGGACAGGGGGCCACTGAAGCTTTCTTT.

This rearrangement joins TRBV5-1 to TRBJ2-7; D tentatively reads TRBD1 or TRBD2 (6 bases each). The V end was cut by 4 bases, the J end by 0 bases, with 17 bases between. The germline CDR1 and CDR2 sequences are SGHRS and YFSETQ. The CDR3 has 16 residues. Written as DNA, the CDR3 is TGCGCCAGCAGCCCAGGACTAACAGGGTTCTCCTACGAGCAGTACTTC. This gives the protein CASSPGLTGFSYEQYF.

This chain uses TRBV4-2 with TRBJ1-5; D possibly corresponds to TRBD1 (6 bases). The CDR3 loop spans 13 amino acids. Germline V gene data show CDR1 as LGHNA and CDR2 as YNFKEQ. V lost 4 bases and J 9 bases, leaving 13 bases between the germline ends. The CDR3 region is CASSREQGRPQHF. For the CDR3, the DNA is TGTGCCAGCAGCCGGGAACAGGGTCGGCCCCAGCATTTT.

The chain joins TRBV19 to TRBJ2-2; D tentatively reads TRBD1 or TRBD2 (5 bases each). This CDR3 contains 14 residues. CDR1 and CDR2 from the germline V gene are LNHDA and SQIVND (reference sequence). The V and J ends lost 3 bases and 3 bases respectively, with 8 bases between them. The chain's CDR3 is CASSMGTHTGELFF. The CDR3 DNA follows: TGTGCCAGTAGTATGGGGACCCACACCGGGGAGCTGTTTTTT.

This clone showed up just once. V gene TRBV19 combines with J gene TRBJ1-1; the D is unclear. Germline CDR1 LNHDA, CDR2 SQIVND (reference sequence). The CDR3 loop spans 11 amino acids. V gave up 3 bases and J gave up 6 bases, with 5 bases separating them. CDR3 in amino acids: CASSMGAEAFF. Here the CDR3 DNA reads TGTGCCAGTAGTATGGGCGCTGAAGCTTTCTTT.

The chain is built from TRBV6-5 and TRBJ2-3; D could derive from TRBD1 or TRBD2 (5 bases each). CDR3 length: 15 residues. V lost 5 bases to trimming and J lost 6 bases, with 18 bases between them. Germline loops: CDR1 MNHEY, CDR2 SVGAGI. Here the CDR3 DNA reads TGTGCCAGCAGTACCGGGACCCTCGTATCGGATACGCAGTATTTT. Translating it yields CASSTGTLVSDTQYF.

The chain combines TRBV9 with TRBJ2-1; 7 nucleotides match TRBD2. V dropped 2 bases and J dropped 5; count of bases not matched to a gene: 13. Germline V gene data show CDR1 as SGDLS and CDR2 as YYNGEE. This CDR3 is built from 17 residues. The CDR3 DNA sequence: TGTGCCAGCAGCGTCGACCCCTTGGCGGGGGTGAACAATGAGCAGTTCTTC. Protein sequence: CASSVDPLAGVNNEQFF.

This clone was counted a single time. The rearrangement links TRBV28 to TRBJ2-7; D assignment may be TRBD1 or TRBD2 (5 bases each). CDR1 and CDR2 from the germline V gene are MDHEN and SYDVKM. Trimming removed 1 base at V and 2 bases at J, with 6 bases between. CDR3 size: 13 residues. CDR3 in DNA: TGTGCCAGCAGTTTATCGGGACCCTACGAGCAGTACTTC. It codes for CASSLSGPYEQYF.

The rearrangement uses TRBV5-4 and TRBJ2-4; 9 bases align to TRBD2. Germline V gives CDR1 SGHNT, CDR2 YYREEE (reference sequence). The trim removed 1 base at V and 0 bases at J, leaving 8 bases unmatched. The CDR3 consists of 18 residues. The chain's CDR3 is CASSLMAGGSLAKNIQYF. The CDR3 bases are TGTGCCAGCAGCTTGATGGCGGGGGGGTCTCTAGCCAAAAACATTCAGTACTTC. Drawing the rest from reference TRBV5-4 and TRBJ2-4, the complete variable domain is ETGVTQSPTHLIKTRGQQVTLRCSSQSGHNTVSWYQQALGQGPQFIFQYYREEENGRGNFPPRFSGLQFPNYSSELNVNALELDDSALYLCASSLMAGGSLAKNIQYFGAGTRLSVL.

This chain uses TRBV2 with TRBJ1-2; D perhaps matches TRBD1 (6 bases). Per the germline V gene, CDR1 is SNHLY and CDR2 is FYNNEI. The CDR3 contains 12 residues. Trimming took off 5 bases at V and 4 bases at J, with 8 bases between the two ends. The CDR3 DNA reads TGTGCCAGCAGTAGGACAGCCTATGGCTACACCTTC. Residues: CASSRTAYGYTF.